The 11 T cell receptor beta chains given below trace back to one sample, sequenced in a study of human T cells and chemical hapten exposure. The time point: pre-sensitization, week 0. Treatment given: therapeutic diphenylcyclopropenone sensitization with weekly scalp DPC. MiXCR was run by TCRdb on the RACE reads, yielding one entry per CDR3 protein. This sample has tens of thousands of distinct CDR3 sequences, with roughly 10% found just once. The sample here was whole blood, taken in connection with sensitization to the hapten diphenylcyclopropenone (DPC). The origin of the receptors is a man in his forties or fifties with alopecia areata. Some clones in this sample may be carry-over from other donors' samples.

This clonotype was seen repeatedly, ten times or more. The V gene is TRBV27, the J gene TRBJ2-4, with 7 bases that match TRBD2. The V gene end was trimmed by 6 bases and the J gene end by 9 bases; junction bases not matched to a gene: 2. The CDR3 is 11 residues long. Germline V lookup: CDR1 MNHEY, CDR2 SMNVEV (reference sequence). CDR3 in DNA: TGTGCCAGCAGCCCGGGGGGCATTCAGTACTTC. As protein: CASSPGGIQYF.

This clonotype has more than one count but fewer than ten. This chain links TRBV6-1 with TRBJ2-3, with TRBD2 matching 9 bases. J lost 6 bases, V lost 6 bases, and 10 bases had no gene match. Germline loops: CDR1 MNHNS, CDR2 SASEGT. The CDR3 spans 15 residues. CDR3 in amino acids: CASRGLAGGPDTQYF. CDR3 bases: TGTGCCAGCAGAGGCTTGGCGGGAGGGCCGGATACGCAGTATTTT.

This clonotype has only a few counts. The J gene is TRBJ2-2, the V gene TRBV29-1; a weak D match, TRBD2 (6 bases). CDR3 size: 13 residues. Trimming cost V 7 bases and J 4 bases, with 13 bases left between them. Germline lookup yields CDR1 SQVTM and CDR2 ANQGSEA. CDR3 amino acids: CSAGGGPTGELFF. Here the CDR3 DNA reads TGCAGCGCCGGGGGAGGTCCCACCGGGGAGCTGTTTTTT.

The V call is TRBV6-6, the J call TRBJ2-1; D is undetermined. Germline CDR1 and CDR2: MNHNY and SVGAGI (reference sequence). V was shortened by 8 bases and J by 0 bases, with 8 bases between the two germline ends. The CDR3 covers 13 residues. Here the CDR3 DNA reads TGTGCCAGCCGTGGGTTCTCCTACAATGAGCAGTTCTTC. Protein sequence: CASRGFSYNEQFF.

The chain is built from TRBV20-1 and TRBJ2-3; 8 nucleotides match TRBD2. V gave up 5 bases and J gave up 3 bases; unmatched junction bases: 10. Germline values: CDR1 DFQATT, CDR2 SNEGSKA (reference sequence). This CDR3 has 15 amino acids. In DNA, the CDR3 is TGCAGTGCTTCTTTACTAGCGGCGACAACAGATACGCAGTATTTT. Translated, it gives CSASLLAATTDTQYF.

A note on this clonotype: With a much larger clone just one base away, this may be a read error. The chain carries TRBV12-2 and TRBJ2-7; TRBD1 was called by the table and not checked on the DNA. TRBV12-2 is tagged as a pseudogene. This CDR3 has 16 residues. The CDR3 region is CASRLAPQETAYEQYF. The CDR3 region has the DNA TGTGCAAGTCGCTTAGCACCCCAGGAGACAGCCTACGAGCAGTACTTC.

This clonotype was seen repeatedly, ten times or more. This chain links TRBV7-2 with TRBJ2-1; 10 bases are shared with TRBD2. CDR1 and CDR2 from the germline V gene are SGHTA and FQGNSA. Unmatched junction bases numbered 3, after V lost 3 bases and J lost 7 bases. The CDR3 totals 14 residues. The CDR3 spells CASSLASGRNEQFF. The DNA for the CDR3 is TGTGCCAGCAGCTTGGCTAGCGGGAGAAATGAGCAGTTCTTC.

The chain carries TRBV7-9 and TRBJ2-2; D may match TRBD1 or TRBD2 (5 bases each). V was cut by 5 bases and J by 6 bases, with 16 bases left in between. The germline CDR1 and CDR2 sequences are SEHNR and FQNEAQ (reference sequence). The CDR3 extends over 15 amino acids. CDR3 protein: CASSPQGRYPGELFF. Here the CDR3 DNA reads TGTGCCAGCAGCCCGCAGGGACGGTACCCCGGGGAGCTGTTTTTT.

The chain combines TRBV14 with TRBJ1-1, with D possibly being TRBD1 (6 bases). Germline-derived CDR1 and CDR2 are SGHDN and FVKESK. The CDR3 has 12 residues. The V gene lost 3 bases and the J gene lost 6 bases, with 8 bases spanning the gap. CDR3 DNA: TGTGCCAGCAGCCACCCAGGGGCTGAAGCTTTCTTT. This translates into CASSHPGAEAFF.

This clonotype was counted many times. This chain's CDR3 is CASSYSTRPGADTQYF. The CDR3 DNA is TGTGCCAGCAGTTACTCGACTCGCCCAGGCGCAGATACGCAGTATTTT. V is TRBV6-2 or TRBV6-3 and J is TRBJ2-3, with unresolved D. Germline lookup yields CDR1 MNHEY and CDR2 SVGEGT. The CDR3 has 16 amino acids. V gave up 0 bases and J gave up 4 bases, with 14 bases separating them.

The gene calls are TRBV5-1 and TRBJ2-7; tentatively, D is TRBD2 (5 bases). Germline CDR1 and CDR2: SGHRS and YFSETQ. The V end was cut by 4 bases, the J end by 5 bases, with 16 bases between. The CDR3 has 14 amino acids. The CDR3 DNA sequence: TGCGCCAGCAGCCTACGGATCGGGGTGGACGAGCAGTACTTC. Protein: CASSLRIGVDEQYF.